This T cell receptor beta chain was obtained from a study of CD8+ T cells in alopecia areata. The overall study: Treated individuals took tofacitinib by mouth, 5 to 10 mg twice daily.

Alopecia areata patients gave lesional scalp punch biopsies and peripheral blood samples. Study findings and constraints: In lesional scalp, particularly from alopecia totalis/universalis, clonality was higher than in normal scalp.

Following extraction, RNA underwent reverse transcription to cDNA, which served as the sequencing template. Assay: immunoSEQ multiplex PCR; the TCRdb copy retains only in-frame clones and omits some. The sample holds around 160,000 clones, approximately 45% seen once. The CDR3 runs 14 residues. V dropped 1 base and J dropped 0; count of bases not matched to a gene: 1. Per germline, CDR1 GTSNPN and CDR2 SVGIG (reference sequence). In regard to this clone: Antigen: not known.

The TCR was taken from a human donor with alopecia areata. Material for sequencing was CD4+ T cells sorted from blood. The chain combines TRBV30 with TRBJ2-3; TRBD1 aligns across 7 bases. This CDR3 is CAWSEGASTDTQYF. CDR3 bases: TGTGCCTGGAGTGAGGGGGCTAGCACAGATACGCAGTATTTT. The whole variable domain, remainder taken from reference TRBV30 and TRBJ2-3, is SQTIHQWPATLVQPVGSPLSLECTVEGTSNPNLYWYRQAAGRGLQLLFYSVGIGQISSEVPQNLSASRPQDRQFILSSKKLLLSDSGFYLCAWSEGASTDTQYFGPGTRLTVL.